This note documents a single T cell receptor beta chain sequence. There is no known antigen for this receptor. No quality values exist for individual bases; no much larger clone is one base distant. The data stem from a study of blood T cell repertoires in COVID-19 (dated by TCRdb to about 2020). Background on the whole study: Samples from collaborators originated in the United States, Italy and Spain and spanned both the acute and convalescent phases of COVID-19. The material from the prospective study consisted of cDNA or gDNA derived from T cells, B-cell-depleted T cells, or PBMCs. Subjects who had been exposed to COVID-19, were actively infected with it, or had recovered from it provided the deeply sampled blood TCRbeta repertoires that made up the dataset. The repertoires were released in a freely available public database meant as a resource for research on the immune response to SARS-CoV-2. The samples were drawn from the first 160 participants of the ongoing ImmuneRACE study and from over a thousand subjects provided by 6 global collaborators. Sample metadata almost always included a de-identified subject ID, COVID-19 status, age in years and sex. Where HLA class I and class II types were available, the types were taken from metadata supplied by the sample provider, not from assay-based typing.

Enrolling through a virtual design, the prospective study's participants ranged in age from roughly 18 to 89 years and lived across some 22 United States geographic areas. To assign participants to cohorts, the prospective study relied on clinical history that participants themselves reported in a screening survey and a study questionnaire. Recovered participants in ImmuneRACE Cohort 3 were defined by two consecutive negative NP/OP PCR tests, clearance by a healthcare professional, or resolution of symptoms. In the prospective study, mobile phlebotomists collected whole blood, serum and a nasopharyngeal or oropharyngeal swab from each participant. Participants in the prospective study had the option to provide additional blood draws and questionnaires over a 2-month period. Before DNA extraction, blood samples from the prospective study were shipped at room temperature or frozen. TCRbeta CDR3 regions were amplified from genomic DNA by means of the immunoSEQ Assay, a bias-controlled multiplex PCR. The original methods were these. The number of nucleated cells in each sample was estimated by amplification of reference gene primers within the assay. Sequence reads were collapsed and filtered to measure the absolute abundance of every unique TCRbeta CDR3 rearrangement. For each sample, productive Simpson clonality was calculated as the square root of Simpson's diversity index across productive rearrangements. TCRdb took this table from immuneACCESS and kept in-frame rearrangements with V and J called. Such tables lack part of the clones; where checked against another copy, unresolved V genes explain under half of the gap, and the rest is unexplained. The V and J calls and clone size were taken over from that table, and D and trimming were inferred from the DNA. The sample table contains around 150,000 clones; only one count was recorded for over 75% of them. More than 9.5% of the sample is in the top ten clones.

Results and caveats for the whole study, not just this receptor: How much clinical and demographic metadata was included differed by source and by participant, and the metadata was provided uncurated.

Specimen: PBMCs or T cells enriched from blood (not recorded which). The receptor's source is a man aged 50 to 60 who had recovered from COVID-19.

The CDR3 region reads CASSLGDRTRVEQYF. The sequenced DNA: TGTGCCAGCAGTTTAGGGGACAGGACGCGCGTCGAGCAGTACTTC. The rearranged chain carries TRBV27 and TRBJ2-7; 8 of the junction bases match TRBD1. Trimming removed 2 bases from V and 6 bases from J; the gene matches leave 9 bases unexplained. The germline V gene (reference sequence) yields MNHEY for CDR1 and SMNVEV for CDR2. The CDR3 sequence holds 15 residues, the cysteine and phenylalanine included. The kept DNA is CDR3 alone, 45 bases in frame from the first base.